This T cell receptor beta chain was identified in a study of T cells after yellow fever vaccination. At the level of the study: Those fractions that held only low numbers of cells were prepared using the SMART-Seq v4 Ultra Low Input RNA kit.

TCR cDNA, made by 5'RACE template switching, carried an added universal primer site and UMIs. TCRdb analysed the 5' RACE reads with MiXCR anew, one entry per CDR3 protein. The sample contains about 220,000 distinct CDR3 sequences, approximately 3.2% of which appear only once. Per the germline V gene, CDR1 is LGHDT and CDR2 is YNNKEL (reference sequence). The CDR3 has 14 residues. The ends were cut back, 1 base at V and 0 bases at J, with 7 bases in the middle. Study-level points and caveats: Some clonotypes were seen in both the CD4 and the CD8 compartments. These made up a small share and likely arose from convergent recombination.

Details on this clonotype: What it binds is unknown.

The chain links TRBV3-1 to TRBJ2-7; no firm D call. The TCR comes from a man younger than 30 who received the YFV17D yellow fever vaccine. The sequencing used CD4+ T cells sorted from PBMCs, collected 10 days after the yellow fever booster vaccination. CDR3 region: CASSQGVVSYEQYF. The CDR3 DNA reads TGTGCCAGCAGCCAAGGGGTAGTCTCCTACGAGCAGTACTTC.